The 13 T cell receptor beta chains below all came from one sample that was sequenced in a study of T cell repertoires in aging, cancer and after chemotherapy. Peripheral blood genomic DNA, not sorted cells or RNA, was the template. A mixed TRB-A/B primer pool amplified rearranged TRB by multiplex touch-down PCR. In TCRdb, the multiplex PCR reads were re-called with MiXCR into one record per CDR3 protein. The table has about 4,600 distinct CDR3 sequences, 21% seen once. Sequencing input: blood. All receptors derive from a human donor with a blood cancer.

CDR3 residues: CATSRAGLETQYF. The CDR3 bases are TGTGCCACCAGCAGAGCGGGACTAGAGACCCAGTACTTC. This sequence joins TRBV15 and TRBJ2-5; D is perhaps TRBD2 (6 bases). The CDR3 has 13 residues. V was clipped by 1 base and J by 4 bases, with 7 bases between them. Germline V gene sequence: CDR1 LNHNV, CDR2 YYDKDF (reference sequence).

The chain uses TRBV19 and TRBJ2-7, with D perhaps assigned TRBD1 or TRBD2 (5 bases each). The germline V and J ends were trimmed by 5 bases and 2 bases, with 22 bases remaining between them. From germline, CDR1 is LNHDA and CDR2 SQIVND (reference sequence). The CDR3 is 17 residues long. The CDR3 DNA follows: TGTGCCAGTAGTCCACCGTTAGGTGGGGGAGCCACCTACGAGCAGTACTTC. Encoded protein: CASSPPLGGGATYEQYF.

By its share, this clonotype is medium-sized (0.01 to 0.1%). The chain joins TRBV7-9 to TRBJ2-3; 10 bases match TRBD1. The CDR3 consists of 15 residues. Trimming at V came to 4 bases and at J to 4 bases, leaving 5 bases not matched to a gene. The V gene's germline CDR1 is SEHNR and CDR2 FQNEAQ (reference sequence). The CDR3 DNA reads as TGTGCCAGCAGCTCGACAGGGGGCAGCGCAGATACGCAGTATTTT. This translates into CASSSTGGSADTQYF.

Only one count was recorded for this clonotype. With a much larger clone just one base away, this may be a read error. The rearrangement uses TRBV6-1 and TRBJ2-7; 7 bases line up with TRBD1. CDR1 and CDR2 from the germline V gene are MNHNS and SASEGT. J lost 6 bases, V lost 6 bases, and 8 bases had no gene match. This CDR3 is built from 13 residues. CDR3 in amino acids: CASRETGNGEQYF. The CDR3 nucleotides are TGTGCCAGCAGGGAGACAGGGAACGGCGAGCAGTACTTC.

V usage is TRBV20-1 and J usage is TRBJ1-3; D not resolved. The CDR3 length is 12 residues. Germline CDR1 DFQATT, CDR2 SNEGSKA (reference sequence). V gave up 3 bases and J gave up 4 bases, with 7 bases separating them. This CDR3 reads CSASRRGNTIYF. For the CDR3, the DNA is TGCAGTGCTAGCAGGAGAGGAAACACCATATATTTT.

There are a few counts of this clonotype. The rearrangement uses TRBV14 and TRBJ2-7; D is unclear. V lost 1 base to trimming and J lost 4 bases, with 5 bases between them. The CDR3 runs to 12 residues. In germline, CDR1 is SGHDN, CDR2 FVKESK. The chain's CDR3 is CASSQGGYEQYF. The DNA of the CDR3 is TGTGCCAGCAGCCAAGGGGGATACGAGCAGTACTTC.

This clonotype is judged medium-sized (0.01 to 0.1%). The V and J genes are TRBV10-3 and TRBJ2-3; D ambiguous. There are 11 residues in the CDR3. The V and J ends lost 8 bases and 2 bases respectively, with 5 bases between them. Per germline, CDR1 ENHRY and CDR2 SYGVKD. CDR3: CAIAFTDTQYF. The CDR3 region has the DNA TGTGCCATCGCATTCACAGATACGCAGTATTTT.

Only a few counts were recorded for this clonotype. The rearrangement uses TRBV20-1 and TRBJ2-7; D ambiguous. The CDR3 has 13 residues. Trimming cost V 0 bases and J 4 bases, with 10 bases left between them. Per the germline V gene, CDR1 is DFQATT and CDR2 is SNEGSKA (reference sequence). In nucleotides, the CDR3 is TGCAGTGCTAGAGATTCCCCATTATACGAGCAGTACTTC. Its protein product is CSARDSPLYEQYF.

J is TRBJ1-5 and V is TRBV6-1; D ambiguous. CDR3 size: 15 residues. Trimming left V 10 bases short and J 2 bases short, with 18 bases between. The germline gives CDR1 MNHNS, CDR2 SASEGT. The CDR3 DNA reads TGTGCCATCGGAAAAGTATTCGCGGGCAATCAGCCCCAGCATTTT. Amino acids: CAIGKVFAGNQPQHF.

Of note for this clonotype: This may arise from a read error, as a much more abundant clone is one base away. The chain recombines TRBV5-6 with TRBJ2-1; D perhaps matches TRBD1 (8 bases). Germline CDR1 SGHDT, CDR2 YYEEEE. CDR3 size: 15 residues. CDR3 amino acids: CASSLRTGRGSEQFF. The CDR3, as DNA: TGCGCCAGCAGCTTAAGGACAGGGAGGGGGAGTGAGCAGTTCTTC.

Relative to its sample, this clonotype is medium-sized. The J gene is TRBJ2-3, the V gene TRBV5-5, with a weak D call TRBD2 (5 bases). V lost 6 bases and J lost 4, with 24 bases in between. The CDR3 contains 17 residues. CDR1 SGHKS and CDR2 YYEKEE come from the germline V gene (reference sequence). The CDR3 DNA reads TGTGCCAGCATTAGTACCGGCCCCCAGATGAGGGCAGATACGCAGTATTTT. Amino acids: CASISTGPQMRADTQYF.

This clonotype was counted a single time. J is TRBJ1-1 and V is TRBV4-1; no clear D. This CDR3 contains 14 residues. The germline V gene encodes CDR1 MGHRA and CDR2 YSYEKL. V dropped 5 bases and J dropped 3 bases, with 13 bases sitting between them. The CDR3: CASSKREGDTEAFF. The CDR3 DNA reads as TGCGCCAGCAGCAAGAGGGAGGGTGACACTGAAGCTTTCTTT.

V and J are TRBV14 and TRBJ1-2; tentatively, D is TRBD1 (5 bases). Per germline, CDR1 SGHDN and CDR2 FVKESK. The CDR3 runs to 13 residues. V shed 1 base and J shed 7 bases, with 10 bases lying between them. DNA for the CDR3: TGTGCCAGCAGCCAAGGAGGGACCGGTGGCTACACCTTC. Amino acids: CASSQGGTGGYTF.